A single sample gave rise to the 17 T cell receptor beta chains below, sequenced in a study of technical replicates of blood from several donors. The data were produced by immunoSEQ multiplex PCR, yet TCRdb's version contains in-frame clones alone and is incomplete. The sample records 60,000 or so clones, more than 95% being singletons. The sample taken for sequencing was T cells isolated from PBMCs. The receptors shown here come from a human donor in good health.

The chain links TRBV6-1 to TRBJ1-1; the match to TRBD1 covers 7 bases. The CDR3 sequence is 15 residues long. The germline gives CDR1 MNHNS, CDR2 SASEGT. Germline trimming cut 3 bases from V and 1 base from J; bases unmatched to any gene: 5. CDR3 in amino acids: CASSDPDRANTEAFF. CDR3 DNA: TGTGCCAGCAGTGACCCAGACAGGGCGAACACTGAAGCTTTCTTT.

The count of this clone is one. This chain uses TRBV5-1 with TRBJ2-5; TRBD2 matches at 11 bases. Germline CDR1 is SGHRS and CDR2 is YFSETQ. This CDR3 is built from 15 residues. The ends lost 3 bases at V and 3 bases at J; junction bases unmatched: 4. CDR3 coding DNA: TGCGCCAGCAGCTCCTCGACTAGCGGGGAAGAGACCCAGTACTTC. This gives the protein CASSSSTSGEETQYF.

The chain employs TRBV9 and TRBJ1-2, with 8 positions matching TRBD1. Per germline, CDR1 SGDLS and CDR2 YYNGEE. CDR3 size: 14 residues. V was pared by 4 bases and J by 8 bases, with 10 bases of the junction left unmatched. CDR3: CASSPRTGSIGYTF. The CDR3 bases are TGTGCCAGCAGCCCAAGGACAGGGTCTATAGGCTACACCTTC.

The V and J genes are TRBV5-1 and TRBJ2-7, with a weak D call TRBD2 (5 bases). CDR1 and CDR2 (germline): SGHRS, YFSETQ. V dropped 1 base and J dropped 3 bases, with 17 bases sitting between them. The CDR3 runs 16 residues. The CDR3 DNA sequence: TGCGCCAGCAGCTTGAGGGAGACATCTCTCTTCTACGAGCAGTACTTC. Its protein is CASSLRETSLFYEQYF. Complete variable domain (other parts from reference TRBV5-1 and TRBJ2-7): KAGVTQTPRYLIKTRGQQVTLSCSPISGHRSVSWYQQTPGQGLQFLFEYFSETQRNKGNFPGRFSGRQFSNSRSEMNVSTLELGDSALYLCASSLRETSLFYEQYFGPGTRLTVT.

The chain is built from TRBV15 and TRBJ2-4, with 8 bases aligning to TRBD1. After removal of 3 bases from V and 5 bases from J, the junction contained 9 bases not matched to a gene. The CDR3 loop spans 16 amino acids. In germline, CDR1 is LNHNV, CDR2 YYDKDF (reference sequence). The CDR3 spells CATSSPTDRDENIQYF. Here the CDR3 DNA reads TGTGCCACCAGCAGTCCGACGGACAGGGACGAAAACATTCAGTACTTC.

V gene TRBV19 combines with J gene TRBJ2-1, with a tentative D call TRBD2 (6 bases). Germline V lookup: CDR1 LNHDA, CDR2 SQIVND (reference sequence). Trimming shortened V by 3 bases and J by 10 bases, and 13 bases separated the two germline ends. The CDR3 consists of 13 residues. The CDR3 is CASSMYPGDEQFF. CDR3 nucleotides: TGTGCCAGTAGTATGTACCCGGGGGACGAGCAGTTCTTC.

The chain employs TRBV2 and TRBJ1-1; no reliable D call. Trimming took off 8 bases at V and 6 bases at J, with 7 bases between the two ends. Germline V gene data show CDR1 as SNHLY and CDR2 as FYNNEI. This CDR3 has 10 residues. CDR3: CASLSSEAFF. The CDR3 DNA sequence: TGTGCCAGCTTAAGCTCTGAAGCTTTCTTT.

This chain links TRBV5-1 with TRBJ2-3, with TRBD1 identical over 10 bases. This CDR3 region has 14 residues. The germline gives CDR1 SGHRS, CDR2 YFSETQ. Losses at the gene ends were 7 bases for V and 0 bases for J; bases not matched to a gene: 2. Here the CDR3 reads CASSGQGSTDTQYF. The CDR3 DNA is TGCGCCAGCTCGGGACAGGGGAGCACAGATACGCAGTATTTT. Drawing the rest from reference TRBV5-1 and TRBJ2-3, the complete variable domain is KAGVTQTPRYLIKTRGQQVTLSCSPISGHRSVSWYQQTPGQGLQFLFEYFSETQRNKGNFPGRFSGRQFSNSRSEMNVSTLELGDSALYLCASSGQGSTDTQYFGPGTRLTVL.

The chain uses TRBV4-1 and TRBJ2-1, with D possibly matching TRBD1 (6 bases). Germline assignment: CDR1 MGHRA and CDR2 YSYEKL. This CDR3 comprises 17 residues. V was clipped by 4 bases and J by 0 bases, with 16 bases between them. Written as DNA, the CDR3 is TGCGCCAGCAGCCGGTACATCAGGGGAAGCTCCTACAATGAGCAGTTCTTC. Its translation: CASSRYIRGSSYNEQFF.

The gene calls are TRBV14 and TRBJ1-2; 11 nucleotides match TRBD1. This CDR3 is built from 15 residues. CDR1 is SGHDN and CDR2 is FVKESK in the germline V gene. With V trimmed by 4 bases and J by 8 bases, 9 bases remained unmatched. The CDR3, as DNA: TGTGCCAGCAGCCGACAAAGGACAGGGGGCAAAGGCTACACCTTC. Its protein is CASSRQRTGGKGYTF.

This clone was detected only once. The chain carries TRBV18 and TRBJ2-7, with 7 bases aligning to TRBD1. The V gene end was trimmed by 6 bases and the J gene end by 4 bases; junction bases not matched to a gene: 6. The germline gives CDR1 KGHSH, CDR2 LQKENI. The CDR3 sequence is 13 residues long. The CDR3 sequence is CASSRDRFYEQYF. The CDR3 nucleotides read TGTGCCAGCTCCAGGGACAGATTTTACGAGCAGTACTTC.

The chain has TRBV11-3 and TRBJ2-1; 8 bases are shared with TRBD1. The CDR3 totals 15 residues. Germline V gene sequence: CDR1 SGHNT, CDR2 YENEEA. The V gene end was trimmed by 3 bases and the J gene end by 4 bases; junction bases not matched to a gene: 5. CDR3 nucleotide sequence: TGTGCCAGCAGCTTTGGACAGGGCCCGTACAATGAGCAGTTCTTC. As protein: CASSFGQGPYNEQFF.

In its sample, this clone was seen once. The rearrangement links TRBV6-1 to TRBJ1-1, with 7 bases matching TRBD1. J gave up 0 bases and V 7 bases, and 8 bases lay outside the gene matches. This CDR3 region has 15 residues. Germline CDR1 is MNHNS and CDR2 is SASEGT. The CDR3, as DNA: TGTGCCAGCATTAGAACGGGACAGATGAACACTGAAGCTTTCTTT. Its translation: CASIRTGQMNTEAFF.

The rearrangement uses TRBV5-1 and TRBJ1-4; 7 nucleotides line up with TRBD1. From germline, CDR1 is SGHRS and CDR2 YFSETQ. J gave up 10 bases and V 6 bases, and 15 bases lay outside the gene matches. The CDR3 loop spans 15 amino acids. CDR3 region: CASKVGTAFLGKLFF. The CDR3, as DNA: TGCGCCAGCAAGGTCGGGACAGCGTTTCTGGGAAAACTGTTTTTT.

The chain uses TRBV7-6 and TRBJ1-4; tentatively, D is TRBD1 (5 bases). Germline V gives CDR1 SGHVS, CDR2 FNYEAQ. CDR3 size: 15 residues. Deletions cut 0 bases from V and 7 bases from J, with 12 bases between. The CDR3 reads CASSLAGREGEKLFF. In DNA form, the CDR3 reads TGTGCCAGCAGCTTAGCTGGCAGGGAGGGTGAAAAACTGTTTTTT.

The CDR3 protein is CASSLVEPTDTQYF. The CDR3 region has the DNA TGCGCCAGCAGCTTGGTTGAGCCCACAGATACGCAGTATTTT. The V call is TRBV5-1, the J call TRBJ2-3; D gene uncertain. Germline V gives CDR1 SGHRS, CDR2 YFSETQ. This CDR3 is built from 14 residues. V was pared by 0 bases and J by 2 bases, with 7 bases between. The full variable domain, in which reference TRBV5-1 and TRBJ2-3 provide the parts outside the CDR3, is KAGVTQTPRYLIKTRGQQVTLSCSPISGHRSVSWYQQTPGQGLQFLFEYFSETQRNKGNFPGRFSGRQFSNSRSEMNVSTLELGDSALYLCASSLVEPTDTQYFGPGTRLTVL.

V gene TRBV27 combines with J gene TRBJ2-2; weak D call: TRBD2 (6 bases). V shed 3 bases and J shed 6 bases, with 23 bases lying between them. Germline CDR1 MNHEY, CDR2 SMNVEV (reference sequence). This CDR3 contains 18 residues. The CDR3 nucleotides read TGTGCCAGCAGTTTCATTGCCAAATCGGCGGGGAGGTCCGGGGAGCTGTTTTTT. This translates into CASSFIAKSAGRSGELFF.